Below, 28 T cell receptor beta chains from the same sample are listed, as sequenced in a study of cytomegalovirus exposure and HLA in healthy donors. The primer mix had 60 Vbeta and 13 Jbeta primers. Measured with immunoSEQ multiplex PCR; TCRdb has only the in-frame clones, and not every one. The sample lists about 150,000 clones, approximately 84% occurring once. Sample: PBMCs. These receptors originate from a man aged 25 to 45 in good health and CMV-seropositive.

The rearrangement joins TRBV5-6 to TRBJ1-5; D remains unclear. Trimming shortened V by 4 bases and J by 5 bases, and 19 bases separated the two germline ends. The CDR3 is 16 residues long. Germline V gives CDR1 SGHDT, CDR2 YYEEEE. Written as DNA, the CDR3 is TGTGCCAGCAGCCTTTGGATAGCTGGAGGCGATCAGCCCCAGCATTTT. Translated: CASSLWIAGGDQPQHF.

This sequence joins TRBV4-1 and TRBJ2-1, with TRBD2 identical over 9 bases. Trimming at V came to 3 bases and at J to 7 bases, leaving 19 bases not matched to a gene. Germline CDR1 is MGHRA and CDR2 is YSYEKL. There are 19 residues in the CDR3. The CDR3 bases are TGCGCCAGCAGCCAGAAGGGGGCACTTAGCGGGAGACTTAAGAATGAGCAGTTCTTC. Protein product: CASSQKGALSGRLKNEQFF.

The gene calls are TRBV4-1 and TRBJ2-1, with a weak D call TRBD1 (6 bases). This CDR3 is built from 14 residues. Germline-derived CDR1 and CDR2 are MGHRA and YSYEKL. V was clipped by 4 bases and J by 4 bases, with 11 bases between them. The DNA of the CDR3 is TGCGCCAGCAGCCTATCACAGGGATACAATGAGCAGTTCTTC. It translates to CASSLSQGYNEQFF.

This sequence joins TRBV29-1 and TRBJ2-1, with TRBD1 matching over 7 bases. The germline V gene has CDR1 SQVTM and CDR2 ANQGSEA. This CDR3 has 11 amino acids. Trimming took 5 bases from V and 6 from J; bases not matched to a gene: 1. The CDR3 loop is CSVSGGNEQFF. In DNA, the CDR3 is TGCAGCGTTTCAGGGGGCAATGAGCAGTTCTTC.

The V call is TRBV19, the J call TRBJ2-7; TRBD1 matches 7 bases. The CDR3 consists of 14 residues. Germline loops: CDR1 LNHDA, CDR2 SQIVND (reference sequence). V was pared by 3 bases and J by 2 bases, with 4 bases of the junction left unmatched. CDR3 DNA sequence: TGTGCCAGTAGTATCGGCAGGGGGACCTACGAGCAGTACTTC. It translates to CASSIGRGTYEQYF.

This chain links TRBV19 with TRBJ1-2; D is unresolved. The CDR3 sequence is 11 residues long. The germline gives CDR1 LNHDA, CDR2 SQIVND (reference sequence). V was trimmed by 10 bases and J by 6 bases, leaving 12 bases between them. CDR3 nucleotides: TGTGCCACCTATTCGTTCGATGGCTACACCTTC. Translated: CATYSFDGYTF. The full variable domain, rest sourced from reference TRBV19 and TRBJ1-2, is DGGITQSPKYLFRKEGQNVTLSCEQNLNHDAMYWYRQDPGQGLRLIYYSQIVNDFQKGDIAEGYSVSREKKESFPLTVTSAQKNPTAFYLCATYSFDGYTFGSGTRLTVV.

The chain combines TRBV7-9 with TRBJ2-2; 7 bases line up with TRBD1. The germline V gene has CDR1 SEHNR and CDR2 FQNEAQ (reference sequence). The V and J ends lost 1 base and 4 bases, in that order; junction bases with no gene match: 0. The CDR3 runs 14 residues. CDR3 region: CASSLGQGTGELFF. CDR3 DNA: TGTGCCAGCAGCTTAGGACAGGGCACCGGGGAGCTGTTTTTT.

This rearrangement joins TRBV11-3 to TRBJ2-1; 10 bases map to TRBD2. J was trimmed by 0 bases and V by 0 bases; bases with no gene match: 5. The CDR3 spans 18 residues. Germline assignment: CDR1 SGHNT and CDR2 YENEEA. This chain's CDR3 is CASSLDWASGSSYNEQFF. The CDR3 DNA sequence: TGTGCCAGCAGCTTAGATTGGGCTAGCGGGAGCTCCTACAATGAGCAGTTCTTC.

This chain links TRBV29-1 with TRBJ2-3; 7 positions match TRBD2. The CDR3 has 15 amino acids. The junction had 11 bases not matched to a gene; V was cut back by 7 bases and J by 1 base. Germline CDR1 is SQVTM and CDR2 is ANQGSEA. The CDR3 here is CSAEGGPKGTDTQYF. The CDR3 DNA is TGCAGCGCGGAGGGAGGGCCTAAGGGCACAGATACGCAGTATTTT.

The rearrangement links TRBV9 to TRBJ2-6; 8 positions agree with TRBD1. The CDR3 is 14 amino acids. Germline V gene data show CDR1 as SGDLS and CDR2 as YYNGEE. V was pared by 7 bases and J by 1 base, with 1 base of the junction left unmatched. The CDR3 nucleotides are TGTGCCAGCGGACAGGGATCTGGGGCCAACGTCCTGACTTTC. It encodes CASGQGSGANVLTF.

J is TRBJ1-3 and V is TRBV11-1, with TRBD1 matching over 8 bases. With 5 bases clipped from V and 0 bases from J, the junction kept 3 bases outside the gene matches. Per the germline V gene, CDR1 is SGHAT and CDR2 is FQDESV (reference sequence). The CDR3 is 15 residues long. The CDR3 DNA reads TGTGCCAGCAGCGCGACAGGGGTCTCTGGAAACACCATATATTTT. Translation: CASSATGVSGNTIYF.

V and J are TRBV15 and TRBJ2-1; D is unclear. This CDR3 spans 14 amino acids. The V end was cut by 5 bases, the J end by 5 bases, with 13 bases between. Germline values: CDR1 LNHNV, CDR2 YYDKDF (reference sequence). The CDR3 region has the DNA TGTGCCACCAGCGAGGAATATATGAACAATGAGCAGTTCTTC. Translated: CATSEEYMNNEQFF.

J is TRBJ1-3 and V is TRBV25-1; D call uncertain. Looked up from germline, CDR1 is MGHDK and CDR2 is SYGVNS. V lost 7 bases to trimming and J lost 6 bases, with 10 bases between them. The CDR3 is made up of 12 amino acids. In DNA form, the CDR3 reads TGTGCCAGCAATGGACTTAAAAACACCATATATTTT. Protein: CASNGLKNTIYF.

V usage is TRBV11-3 and J usage is TRBJ2-2; 8 bases line up with TRBD2. Germline lookup yields CDR1 SGHNT and CDR2 YENEEA. The CDR3 sequence is 16 residues long. V lost 2 bases, J lost 5 bases, and 7 bases stayed unmatched. CDR3 nucleotides: TGTGCCAGCAGCTTAACGGGACTAGGTGGTACCGGGGAGCTGTTTTTT. It specifies CASSLTGLGGTGELFF.

This chain links TRBV5-1 with TRBJ1-1, with TRBD1 matching over 8 bases. From germline, CDR1 is SGHRS and CDR2 YFSETQ. With 2 bases clipped from V and 0 bases from J, the junction kept 6 bases outside the gene matches. CDR3 length: 16 amino acids. CDR3 DNA sequence: TGCGCCAGCAGCTTTGGGACAGGAAGAATGAACACTGAAGCTTTCTTT. It is translated as CASSFGTGRMNTEAFF.

V usage is TRBV6-1 and J usage is TRBJ2-7, with D possibly being TRBD1 (7 bases). The CDR3 contains 15 residues. V gave up 3 bases and J gave up 2 bases, with 14 bases separating them. Germline-derived CDR1 and CDR2 are MNHNS and SASEGT. The CDR3 sequence is CASSEGQGGPYEQYF. The DNA of the CDR3 is TGTGCCAGCAGTGAGGGGCAGGGGGGACCCTACGAGCAGTACTTC.

The genes are TRBV6-5 and TRBJ2-7; a possible D gene is TRBD2 (5 bases). The germline V gene has CDR1 MNHEY and CDR2 SVGAGI. Trimming left V 7 bases short and J 7 bases short, with 17 bases between. The CDR3 totals 13 residues. The CDR3 DNA sequence: TGTGCCAGCACCCCCCCGGGAACTGAAGAGCAGTACTTC. Translation: CASTPPGTEEQYF.

This chain links TRBV5-1 with TRBJ2-3; TRBD2 matches at 14 bases. V shed 4 bases and J 3 bases; nucleotides not matched to a gene: 1. This CDR3 region has 15 residues. CDR1 and CDR2 from the germline V gene are SGHRS and YFSETQ. CDR3 in amino acids: CASSGLAGGTDTQYF. In nucleotides, the CDR3 is TGCGCCAGCAGCGGACTAGCGGGAGGTACAGATACGCAGTATTTT.

This clone was seen a single time. The chain employs TRBV2 and TRBJ2-7; tentatively, D is TRBD1 (5 bases). Trimming took off 6 bases at V and 5 bases at J, with 17 bases between the two ends. The CDR3 covers 14 residues. CDR1 is SNHLY and CDR2 is FYNNEI in the germline V gene. CDR3 region: CASSEPGKSHEQYF. The CDR3 bases are TGTGCCAGCAGCGAACCAGGGAAGAGCCACGAGCAGTACTTC.

This clone showed up just once. This chain links TRBV27 with TRBJ1-5; tentatively, D is TRBD1 (6 bases). The germline V and J ends were trimmed by 6 bases and 3 bases, with 12 bases remaining between them. CDR1 and CDR2 (germline): MNHEY, SMNVEV (reference sequence). The CDR3 extends over 14 amino acids. Written as DNA, the CDR3 is TGTGCCAGCAGGGATACAGGGTTCAATCAGCCCCAGCATTTT. Encoded protein: CASRDTGFNQPQHF.

V and J are TRBV5-1 and TRBJ2-4; TRBD1 might be the D (6 bases). The CDR3 is 16 residues long. Per germline, CDR1 SGHRS and CDR2 YFSETQ. Trimming shortened V by 2 bases and J by 0 bases, and 12 bases separated the two germline ends. The CDR3 region has the DNA TGCGCCAGCAGCTTCATAGGGGGTTTAGCCAAAAACATTCAGTACTTC. Its translation: CASSFIGGLAKNIQYF. Looking up the rest from reference TRBV5-1 and TRBJ2-4 gives the full variable domain: KAGVTQTPRYLIKTRGQQVTLSCSPISGHRSVSWYQQTPGQGLQFLFEYFSETQRNKGNFPGRFSGRQFSNSRSEMNVSTLELGDSALYLCASSFIGGLAKNIQYFGAGTRLSVL.

This clone was counted a few times. V and J are TRBV10-2 and TRBJ2-7; TRBD2 matches 7 bases. The CDR3 covers 18 residues. Germline V CDR1 and CDR2: WSHSY, SAAADI. The trim removed 0 bases at V and 0 bases at J, leaving 11 bases unmatched. The CDR3 spells CASSESNPSGTSSYEQYF. In DNA form, the CDR3 reads TGCGCCAGCAGTGAGTCGAATCCTAGCGGTACTAGCTCCTACGAGCAGTACTTC.

This chain links TRBV4-3 with TRBJ1-3, with D perhaps matching TRBD1 (5 bases). The CDR3 sequence is 16 residues long. Germline-derived CDR1 and CDR2 are LGHNA and YSLEER. V lost 1 base, J lost 0 bases, and 10 bases lay in between. CDR3: CASSQGPGFSGNTIYF. Here the CDR3 DNA reads TGCGCCAGCAGCCAAGGCCCAGGGTTCTCTGGAAACACCATATATTTT.

The J gene is TRBJ2-1, the V gene TRBV4-1; 9 bases agree with TRBD2. With 1 base clipped from V and 5 bases from J, the junction kept 15 bases outside the gene matches. The length of the CDR3 is 19 residues. The germline CDR1 and CDR2 sequences are MGHRA and YSYEKL. The CDR3 reads CASSQAPLISGSPNNEQFF. The CDR3 DNA is TGCGCCAGCAGCCAAGCCCCCCTAATTAGCGGGAGTCCCAACAATGAGCAGTTCTTC.

This chain connects TRBV2 to TRBJ2-1; TRBD2 agrees at 11 bases. This CDR3 spans 15 amino acids. The germline V gene has CDR1 SNHLY and CDR2 FYNNEI. J was trimmed by 7 bases and V by 7 bases; bases with no gene match: 9. The CDR3 reads CASTLSGRASNEQFF. CDR3 in DNA: TGTGCCAGCACCCTTAGCGGGAGGGCTTCGAATGAGCAGTTCTTC.

The rearrangement uses TRBV9 and TRBJ2-1, with 8 bases lining up with TRBD2. The trim removed 0 bases at V and 0 bases at J, leaving 2 bases unmatched. Germline CDR1 is SGDLS and CDR2 is YYNGEE. This CDR3 is 16 amino acids long. The CDR3 nucleotides are TGTGCCAGCAGCGTAGATAGCGGGATCTCCTACAATGAGCAGTTCTTC. Translating gives CASSVDSGISYNEQFF.

This chain connects TRBV9 to TRBJ2-1; 8 positions agree with TRBD2. This CDR3 is built from 16 residues. V shed 5 bases, J shed 4 bases, and the junction held 11 bases outside the gene matches. Germline V gene lookup returns CDR1 SGDLS and CDR2 YYNGEE. The CDR3 region is CASSEGSLAGYNEQFF. The CDR3 DNA sequence: TGTGCCAGCAGTGAGGGAAGTCTAGCGGGTTACAATGAGCAGTTCTTC.

The V call is TRBV18, the J call TRBJ2-5; 7 bases match TRBD1. The J segment lost 4 bases and the V segment lost 2 bases, leaving 4 bases of the junction unmatched. The CDR3 spans 14 residues. Germline values: CDR1 KGHSH, CDR2 LQKENI. DNA of the CDR3: TGTGCCAGCTCACCAGCGACAGGGCGAGAGACCCAGTACTTC. Translated: CASSPATGRETQYF.